This paragraph covers one TCR beta chain sequence. It lacks a known antigen. No qualities accompany the bases; no much larger clone lies one base away. Trimming at the junction amounts to 4 bases on V and 6 bases on J, and the germline ends lie 20 bases apart. Reading the germline V gene (reference sequence) gives CDR1 SGHNT and CDR2 YYREEE. The CDR3 measures 17 amino acids from cysteine to phenylalanine. Only the CDR3 portion is preserved as DNA: 51 bases, with reading frame beginning at the first base. The sample belongs to a study of blood T cell repertoires in COVID-19 (TCRdb year 2020). The study in broad terms: The collaborator samples originated in the United States, Italy and Spain and spanned the acute and convalescent phases of COVID-19. The prospective study material was composed of cDNA or gDNA derived from T cells, B-cell-depleted T cells, or PBMCs. Deeply sampled blood TCRbeta repertoires from subjects exposed to, actively infected with, or recovered from COVID-19 were included in the dataset. The repertoires were made available in a free public database intended to serve as a resource for research on the immune response to SARS-CoV-2. Samples came from the ongoing ImmuneRACE study (first 160 participants) plus 1,254 subjects from 6 global collaborators. Sample metadata almost always included a de-identified subject ID, COVID-19 status, age in years and sex. Where HLA class I and class II types were available, the types were taken from metadata supplied by the sample provider, not from assay-based typing. The paper as a whole reports these results and caveats: Clinical and demographic metadata were provided uncurated, with the amount varying by source and participant.

At one collaborating source in Seattle, patients were enrolled during active infection and were followed longitudinally through the course of disease. Each collaborating institution followed its own protocols to collect whole blood in K2EDTA tubes. For TCRbeta analysis, collaborators shipped samples as frozen whole blood, isolated PBMCs, or DNA extracted from either of those sample types. TCRbeta CDR3 regions were amplified from genomic DNA by means of the immunoSEQ Assay, a bias-controlled multiplex PCR. Concerning the study's data processing: The number of nucleated cells in each sample was estimated from the amplification of reference gene primers within the assay. To quantify the absolute abundance of each unique TCRbeta CDR3 rearrangement, sequence reads were collapsed and filtered. For each sample, productive Simpson clonality was calculated by taking the square root of Simpson's diversity index across productive rearrangements. Drawn from immuneACCESS, this table holds only the in-frame rearrangements with V and J called that TCRdb kept. Clones are partly lost; checked studies trace under half to an unresolved V gene and leave the rest unexplained. D and trimming were read from the DNA, whereas the V and J calls and clone size are those reported in that table. For this sample there are hundreds of thousands of clones; about 91% appear just once. The ten biggest clones cover roughly 1% of the sample.

The receptor comes from a man aged 18 to 30 with COVID-19, enrolled during active disease. Material: peripheral blood. Rearrangement joined TRBV5-4 to TRBJ1-6; a tentative D match to TRBD1 spans 6 bases. Read as DNA, the sequence is TGTGCCAGCAGCAATCCACAGGGAGACGGTCCTAATTCACCCCTCCACTTT. The translation is CASSNPQGDGPNSPLHF.